The next 10 T cell receptor beta chains were all read from a single sample in a study of regulatory T cells in long-lasting Graves disease. Both iRepertoire HTBI primers and Arm-PCR of CDR3 regions were used to build the TCR beta libraries. TCRdb re-called the multiplex PCR reads through MiXCR, storing one row per CDR3 protein. The repertoire consists of around 460,000 distinct CDR3 sequences, with around a fifth occurring once and the leading ten covering 10% to 15%. Time point indicated: persistent/refractory GD, antithyroid drugs over 5 years with positive TRAb. RNA from PBMCs was the source of the TCR library. This specimen consisted of peripheral blood mononuclear cells (PBMCs), obtained when the disease was refractory, from a patient treated with antithyroid drugs. The receptor source for this set is a female donor with Graves disease.

This clonotype was observed a few times. The chain links TRBV2 to TRBJ2-3, with 9 bases fitting TRBD2. The germline gives CDR1 SNHLY, CDR2 FYNNEI. Trimming removed 7 bases from V and 3 bases from J; junction bases left unmatched: 11. The CDR3 contains 16 residues. The CDR3 DNA is TGTGCCAGCACCCTTTTGACTAGCGGAGGAACAGATACGCAGTATTTT. This gives the protein CASTLLTSGGTDTQYF. Drawing the rest from reference TRBV2 and TRBJ2-3, the complete variable domain is EPEVTQTPSHQVTQMGQEVILRCVPISNHLYFYWYRQILGQKVEFLVSFYNNEISEKSEIFDDQFSVERPDGSNFTLKIRSTKLEDSAMYFCASTLLTSGGTDTQYFGPGTRLTVL.

On this clonotype itself: As the CDR3 is not closed by the conserved phenylalanine or tryptophan, this likely results from a read error. CDR3 DNA: TGCAGCGTTGGGGGGGGGGATCAGCCCCAGCATCTT. This encodes CSVGGGDQPQHL. The chain is built from TRBV29-1 and TRBJ1-5; D is possibly TRBD1 (5 bases). Trimming pared 4 bases from V and 5 bases from J, leaving 9 bases between. This CDR3 comprises 12 residues. Germline CDR1 is SQVTM and CDR2 is ANQGSEA.

The chain recombines TRBV4-2 with TRBJ1-1; D gene uncertain. Trimming left V 1 base short and J 4 bases short, with 16 bases between. The germline CDR1 and CDR2 sequences are LGHNA and YNFKEQ. There are 16 residues in the CDR3. CDR3 region: CASSQVNHGEGTEAFF. The CDR3 coding sequence is TGTGCCAGCAGCCAAGTTAACCACGGGGAGGGCACTGAAGCTTTCTTT.

V is TRBV29-1 and J is TRBJ1-1; tentatively, D is TRBD1 (6 bases). The V gene's germline CDR1 is SQVTM and CDR2 ANQGSEA. This CDR3 comprises 13 residues. The ends were cut back, 6 bases at V and 1 base at J, with 12 bases in the middle. The chain's CDR3 is CSVQGQQNTEAFF. In DNA, the CDR3 is TGCAGCGTCCAGGGGCAACAGAACACTGAAGCTTTCTTT.

This clonotype was observed at least ten times. The chain employs TRBV7-2 and TRBJ2-7; 10 bases align to TRBD2. Germline lookup yields CDR1 SGHTA and CDR2 FQGNSA. The CDR3 has 14 residues. Trimming cost V 5 bases and J 6 bases; bases outside gene matches: 7. CDR3 region: CASSRTSGPLEQYF. CDR3 coding DNA: TGTGCCAGCAGCCGGACTAGCGGACCCCTCGAGCAGTACTTC.

This CDR3 reads CASSHEGNTGELFF. CDR3 in DNA: TGTGCCAGCAGCCATGAGGGGAACACCGGGGAGCTGTTTTTT. The V and J genes are TRBV3-1 and TRBJ2-2; tentative D call: TRBD2 (5 bases). The V end was cut by 3 bases, the J end by 1 base, with 6 bases between. The CDR3 totals 14 residues. The germline V gene has CDR1 LGHDT and CDR2 YNNKEL (reference sequence).

The chain is built from TRBV7-2 and TRBJ2-3; D tentatively reads TRBD1 or TRBD2 (5 bases each). Germline values: CDR1 SGHTA, CDR2 FQGNSA. V was trimmed by 7 bases and J by 6 bases, leaving 17 bases between them. This CDR3 is built from 14 residues. For the CDR3, the DNA is TGTGCCAGCAATCCGCGAGGGGAGTTTGATACGCAGTATTTT. Its protein product is CASNPRGEFDTQYF.

This clonotype was seen repeatedly, ten times or more. The chain recombines TRBV7-3 with TRBJ2-5; 15 bases line up with TRBD2. This CDR3 is built from 16 residues. The V gene's germline CDR1 is SGHTA and CDR2 FQGTGA. J was trimmed by 3 bases and V by 5 bases; bases with no gene match: 4. The CDR3 coding sequence is TGTGCCAGCAGCCGGACTAGCGGGAGGGGGGAAGAGACCCAGTACTTC. It codes for CASSRTSGRGEETQYF.

This clonotype was seen more than once but under ten times. The CDR3 reads CASSWGASNYNEQFF. CDR3 sequence (DNA): TGTGCCAGCAGCTGGGGGGCTAGCAACTACAATGAGCAGTTCTTC. This chain joins TRBV9 and TRBJ2-1; TRBD1 or TRBD2 may be the D gene (6 bases each). Germline V gene sequence: CDR1 SGDLS, CDR2 YYNGEE. V was shortened by 4 bases and J by 3 bases, with 14 bases between the two germline ends. The CDR3 consists of 15 residues.

This clonotype has a count of ten or more. The chain joins TRBV2 to TRBJ2-5; 8 positions match TRBD1. Germline V gives CDR1 SNHLY, CDR2 FYNNEI. V lost 3 bases to trimming and J lost 5 bases; unmatched junction nucleotides: 11. This CDR3 is 16 amino acids long. CDR3 sequence (DNA): TGTGCCAGCAGTGATCGAGGACAGGGTATCGGCGAGACCCAGTACTTC. Its protein product is CASSDRGQGIGETQYF.